The sequence of this T cell receptor (beta chain) was determined in a study of cytomegalovirus exposure and HLA in healthy donors (dated by TCRdb to about 2017). For the wider study: According to an earlier analysis of 587 of the donors, about 179 million T cells yielded 120 million or so unique TCR beta sequences and approximately 300 Gb of sequence data. Around 320 gigabases of sequencing data and 78 million or so unique TCR sequences were included in an early release covering around 650 HLA-typed donors. Of the approximately 400 genotyped donors, around 81% fell in the genetic ancestry cluster associated with self-reported Caucasian donors. The study aimed to test whether signatures of past pathogen exposure could be identified by cataloging public T cell receptors. The study used immunosequencing to profile the T cell repertoires of approximately 630 subjects and linked those repertoires to cytomegalovirus serostatus. A separate validation cohort of roughly 120 different subjects was used in addition to the roughly 670-subject first cohort. To predict cytomegalovirus infection status, the study combined high-throughput TCR immunosequencing, statistical association of individual TCRs with disease status, and machine learning. A later analysis re-analyzed previously published TCR beta repertoires from 600 to 850 donors and added high-resolution HLA genotyping to study TCR occurrence patterns. Rather than using new phenotypic data, the later analysis identified candidate immune exposures from TCR beta sequences and from how often those sequences occurred across donors. In an earlier analysis of a few hundred of the donors, high-throughput TCR beta sequencing was used to judge whether each TCR beta V gene segment behaved as functional or pseudogenic. Donor age, sex, ethnicity and CMV serostatus were compiled alongside the repertoire data. A later genetic analysis took genome-wide SNP genotypes for about 65% of the roughly 670 donors and used that subset as a discovery cohort. Every repertoire in the discovery cohort had been generated on one and the same sequencing platform. Class I and class II HLA loci were covered by the typing at four-digit resolution. The number of donors typed differed by locus, with about 629-640 for A, B, C, DRB1 and DQB1, more than 500 for DQA1, 600 to 610 for DPA1, and around 430 for DPB1. Because of strong linkage in the cohort, four to six DR-DQ haplotypes were treated as single units for association and clustering. On average, roughly 250,000 unique TCR beta nucleotide sequences were sequenced per donor among fewer than 500 genotyped donors of the cohort, with 15% to 20% of those sequences being non-productive. Broad study findings and their caveats: Immune exposure information for the cohort was limited to CMV serostatus. A total of around 150 TCR beta chains were listed by the study as associated with cytomegalovirus. When HLA alleles, especially DR and DQ, strongly co-occurred, attributing TCR associations to individual alleles was difficult. Only TCR beta chains were sequenced in this cohort, and the absence of alpha or paired-chain data limited detectable features. A later analysis found that most CMV-associated TCR beta chains appeared HLA-restricted, with HLA associations seemingly driven largely by CMV exposure. In a later analysis, some 17,000 TCR beta sequences were associated with specific HLA alleles at a false discovery rate of 0.05. Several of the top co-occurrence clusters appeared to be linked to parvovirus B19, influenza, CMV and Epstein-Barr virus, according to a later analysis. The sequencing pipeline was judged likely to have produced a cluster of highly shared sequence variants as a technical artifact. Broadly in line with IMGT annotations, most TCR beta V segments showed up in productive rearrangements about 90% or about 30% of the time in an earlier analysis of several hundred of the donors. A few of the identified cytomegalovirus-associated TCR beta chains were confirmed in vitro to be specific for cytomegalovirus antigens. Because HLA typing was missing for some donors at each locus, association tests included only the typed subset. According to a later analysis, TCR association rates differed among HLA loci, with DRB1 alleles showing the most associated TCRs and HLA-C alleles showing the fewest. A further reported finding was that TCR beta sequences accurately predicted the HLA-A and HLA-B alleles for most subjects in the first cohort. Most TCR sequences were seen in very few donors, while some public TCRs were found in many individuals. It was suggested by the authors that the approach could potentially be generalized to other disease states and immunological phenotypes. V-gene and J-gene trimming of TCR beta chains was associated with a missense DCLRE1C variant in a later genetic analysis, and the association was replicated in an independent cohort. Linkage disequilibrium might explain the correlated functional status among segregating V segments, but an unknown experimental factor could not be excluded. Compared with equally common non-associated chains, HLA-associated TCR beta chains in a later analysis were more clonally expanded and had lower generation probabilities. According to a later genetic analysis, donors in an Asian-associated ancestry cluster had fewer N-insertions in productive TCRs than the approximately 630-donor mean. Because the 87-base-pair reads could not distinguish some IMGT-functional V segments, including TRBV6-2 and TRBV6-3, those segments were excluded. In both the original and validation cohorts, the classifier was reported to diagnose cytomegalovirus status with high specificity and sensitivity. Because counts were too low, about 18 rarely observed V segments, including chromosome 9 orphons, were left out of the earlier analysis of some 640 of the donors. The presence/absence analyses assumed that sequencing depth was roughly uniform across donors, and that assumption may not be true.

In total, just over 650 healthy bone marrow donors made up the cohort. At the time of sampling, all cohort members were nominally healthy, though unrecorded immune exposures were likely present. The donor tested CMV seronegative and was one of the 352 seronegative cohort members. A peripheral blood sample was collected from each donor, and TCR beta sequencing was performed on peripheral blood mononuclear cells. Genomic DNA was extracted from the blood cell samples with the Qiagen DNeasy Blood Extraction Kit. The CDR3 contains 11 residues, cysteine and phenylalanine counted. This entry keeps only the CDR3 DNA: 33 bases, framed from base 1. V is shortened by 0 bases, J by 8 bases, and the region joining them spans 7 bases. Taken from the germline V gene (reference sequence), the CDR1 and CDR2 loops are GTSNPN and SVGIG. Points on this clone: Its specific antigen is unknown. No much larger clone is present one base from it, and per-base qualities are unavailable.

The library was made by the immunoSEQ multiplex PCR assay. The multiplex PCR relied on a mix of 60 forward primers for TCR Vbeta segments and 13 reverse primers for TCR Jbeta segments. The CDR3 region of rearranged TCR beta genes was amplified from genomic DNA with a multiplex PCR assay. On the Illumina HiSeq System, the amplified TCR beta libraries were sequenced as 87-base-pair reads. The published analysis was carried out like this. A later analysis counted 65 million to 90 million unique TCR beta chains across the 700 or so repertoires, and roughly 10 million of these chains were shared by at least two donors. To remove PCR and sequencing errors, raw reads were error-corrected and collapsed into unique sequences using a nearest-neighbor algorithm that merged closely related sequences. CDR3 sequences were aligned to IMGT reference sequences to assign V, D and J gene segments. For a sequence to be retained, a match of at least six nucleotides was required to both a V gene segment and a J gene segment. A rearrangement counted as productive if the CDR3 had no stop codons and remained in frame with V and J, and every other rearrangement counted as non-productive. Following IMGT convention, CDR3 was defined as the stretch from the second conserved V-encoded cysteine up to the conserved J-encoded phenylalanine. In an earlier analysis of roughly 610 of the donors, sequences lacking an unambiguous match to a single V gene segment were excluded. An earlier analysis of fewer than 750 of the donors called V segments functional above 56.7% productive rearrangements and segregating when the between-donor standard deviation exceeded 5%. A statistical classification framework was developed to diagnose cytomegalovirus status using the catalog of TCR beta chain sequences. V and J gene assignment, in a later analysis, came from comparing TCR nucleotide sequences with IMGT/GENE-DB human TR gene sequences. Using the TCRdist pipeline, a later analysis assigned CDR3 sequences along with most-parsimonious VDJ recombination scenarios. A later analysis defined each TCR beta chain by its CDR3 amino acid sequence plus V-gene family, and excluded reads lacking a unique V-gene family. A later analysis removed several hundred highly shared, low-generation-probability nucleotide sequences to deal with suspected cross-contamination and a sequencing artifact. For each public chain, a later analysis derived a clonal expansion index from normalized ranks of inferred template counts within each repertoire. In a later analysis, generation probabilities were computed with a VDJ recombination model fitted to out-of-frame rearrangements, and the resulting probabilities were checked against IGoR. A later analysis scored TCR-TCR, TCR-HLA and TCR-CMV co-occurrence with hypergeometric tests, applying a repertoire-size bias correction to TCR pairs. A later analysis estimated false discovery rates by permuting HLA or CMV assignments 20 times. In a later analysis, co-occurring TCRs were grouped using DBSCAN, and TCRdist sequence similarity was added for clustering within HLA-allele-positive subsets. Repertoires with fewer than 30,000 or more than 120,000 public chains, plus five repertoires with anomalous nucleotide sharing, were excluded from co-occurrence clustering. This immuneACCESS table, as held by TCRdb, lists in-frame sequences with V and J called but not all clones. Of the missing ones, under half trace to an unresolved V gene in checked studies; the others have no known cause. Clone size and the V and J calls come from that table; the DNA yielded D and trimming. The sample contains fewer than 150,000 clones, 70% to 80% of them found a single time. The top ten hold roughly 4.7% of the sample.

The sequence was collected from a male donor in good health and CMV-seronegative. Recombination connected TRBV30 to TRBJ1-1; the D region possibly corresponds to TRBD1 (5 bases align). What was sequenced was PBMCs. The CDR3: CAWSVRGEAFF. The nucleotide sequence reads as follows: TGTGCCTGGAGTGTACGGGGGGAAGCTTTCTTT.